This T cell receptor beta chain comes out of a study of blood T cells in healthy people across ages. Study outcomes and limitations: Aged donors had fewer naive CD4+ cells and lower diversity than long-lived donors. Unknown donor CMV status possibly confounded expanded clonotype changes. The unsorted PBMCs prevented any conclusive comparison of naive versus antigen-experienced cells.

Then a second PCR, running about 7 to 11 cycles, was carried out with a sample-barcoded 5' primer and a J-beta primer mix. TCRdb used MiXCR to reprocess the 5' RACE reads, holding one entry per CDR3 protein. The data show approximately 850,000 distinct CDR3 sequences, around 43% seen once. Unmatched junction bases numbered 4, after V lost 0 bases and J lost 8 bases. The germline gives CDR1 SGHTA, CDR2 FQGNSA. CDR3 length equals 14 residues. Samples each yielded at least 5 micrograms of total RNA. About this clonotype itself: Its antigen is unknown.

This clonotype originated in a man in his 60s in good health. Sequenced material: blood. The V gene is TRBV7-2, the J gene TRBJ2-1; the match to TRBD2 covers 7 bases. The CDR3 DNA is TGTGCCAGCAGCTTAGCGGGGGGGATGTATGAGCAGTTCTTC. Its translation: CASSLAGGMYEQFF.